This T cell receptor beta chain was sequenced for a study of shared clonotypes between healthy human individuals. Findings and limits, study-wide: Limitation of the genetic and exposure-history diversity represented came from the few donors.

About this clone itself: Its target is not known.

Among the unsorted PBMC samples, replicate PCRs used 300 ng DNA, roughly 30,000 T cell genomes. Unsorted PBMC DNA underwent sequencing on ten immunoSEQ deep assay plates. Clones were sequenced by immunoSEQ multiplex PCR, and TCRdb holds only the in-frame ones, with some missing. The sample lists 450,000 to 500,000 clones, roughly 80% occurring once. With V trimmed by 5 bases and J by 6 bases, 3 bases remained unmatched. Germline V gene lookup returns CDR1 SNHLY and CDR2 FYNNEI. This CDR3 region has 13 residues. Sequenced input: PBMCs. The receptor was derived from a middle-aged woman in good health. Some clones in this sample may be carry-over from other donors' samples. This chain uses TRBV2 with TRBJ2-4; TRBD1 matches 8 bases. The CDR3 bases are TGTGCCAGCAGTACCGGGACAGGAAACATTCAGTACTTC. Amino acids: CASSTGTGNIQYF.